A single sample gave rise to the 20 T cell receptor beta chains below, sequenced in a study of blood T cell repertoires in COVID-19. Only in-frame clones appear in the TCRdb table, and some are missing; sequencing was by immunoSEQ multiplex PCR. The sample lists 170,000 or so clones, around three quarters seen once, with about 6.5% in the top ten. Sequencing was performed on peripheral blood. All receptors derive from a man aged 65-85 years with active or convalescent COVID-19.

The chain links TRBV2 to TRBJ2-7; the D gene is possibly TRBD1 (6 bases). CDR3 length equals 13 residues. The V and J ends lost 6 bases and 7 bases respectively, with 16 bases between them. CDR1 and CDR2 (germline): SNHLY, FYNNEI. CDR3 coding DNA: TGTGCCAGCAGAGCCCAGGGGTCAAGGGAGCAGTACTTC. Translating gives CASRAQGSREQYF.

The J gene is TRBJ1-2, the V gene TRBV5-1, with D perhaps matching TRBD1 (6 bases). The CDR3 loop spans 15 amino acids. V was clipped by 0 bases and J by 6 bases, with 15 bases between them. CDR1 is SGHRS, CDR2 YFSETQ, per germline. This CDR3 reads CASSLVPGVVDGYTF. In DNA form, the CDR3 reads TGCGCCAGCAGCTTGGTTCCAGGGGTAGTCGATGGCTACACCTTC.

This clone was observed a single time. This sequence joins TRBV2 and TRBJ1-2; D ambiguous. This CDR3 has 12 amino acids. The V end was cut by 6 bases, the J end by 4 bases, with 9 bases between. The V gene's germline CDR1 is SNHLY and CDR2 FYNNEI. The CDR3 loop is CASSDHTYGYTF. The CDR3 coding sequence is TGTGCCAGCAGCGATCACACCTATGGCTACACCTTC.

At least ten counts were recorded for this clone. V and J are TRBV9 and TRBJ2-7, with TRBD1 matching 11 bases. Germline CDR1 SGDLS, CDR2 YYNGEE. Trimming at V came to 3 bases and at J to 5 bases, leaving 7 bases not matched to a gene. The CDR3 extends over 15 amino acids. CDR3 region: CASSEGTGGINEQYF. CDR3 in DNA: TGTGCCAGCAGCGAGGGGACAGGGGGAATCAACGAGCAGTACTTC.

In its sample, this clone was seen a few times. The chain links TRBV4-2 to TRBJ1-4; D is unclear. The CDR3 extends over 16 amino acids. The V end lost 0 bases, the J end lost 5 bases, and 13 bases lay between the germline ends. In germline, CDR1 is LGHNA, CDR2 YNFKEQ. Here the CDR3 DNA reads TGTGCCAGCAGCCAAGATATGGGCAGAGACAATGAAAAACTGTTTTTT. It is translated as CASSQDMGRDNEKLFF.

In DNA, the CDR3 is TGTGCCAGCAGTGGACACCTCAAAAACATTCAGTACTTC. It codes for CASSGHLKNIQYF. The chain couples TRBV28 to TRBJ2-4; D might be TRBD1 (5 bases). The CDR3 covers 13 residues. Germline values: CDR1 MDHEN, CDR2 SYDVKM. The V end lost 5 bases, the J end lost 3 bases, and 8 bases lay between the germline ends. The variable domain in full, with the rest retrieved from reference TRBV28 and TRBJ2-4, is DVKVTQSSRYLVKRTGEKVFLECVQDMDHENMFWYRQDPGLGLRLIYFSYDVKMKEKGDIPEGYSVSREKKERFSLILESASTNQTSMYLCASSGHLKNIQYFGAGTRLSVL.

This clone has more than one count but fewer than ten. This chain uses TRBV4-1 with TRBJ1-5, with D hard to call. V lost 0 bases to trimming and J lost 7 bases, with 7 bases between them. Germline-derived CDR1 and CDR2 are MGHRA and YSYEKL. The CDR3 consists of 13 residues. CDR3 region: CASSQDFRQPQHF. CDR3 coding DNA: TGCGCCAGCAGCCAAGATTTTCGGCAGCCCCAGCATTTT.

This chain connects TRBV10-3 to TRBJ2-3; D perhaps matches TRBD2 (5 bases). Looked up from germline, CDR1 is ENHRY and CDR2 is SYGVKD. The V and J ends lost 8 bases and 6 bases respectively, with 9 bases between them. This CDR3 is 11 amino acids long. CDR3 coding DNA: TGTGCCATCGGAGGACTGGATACGCAGTATTTT. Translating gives CAIGGLDTQYF.

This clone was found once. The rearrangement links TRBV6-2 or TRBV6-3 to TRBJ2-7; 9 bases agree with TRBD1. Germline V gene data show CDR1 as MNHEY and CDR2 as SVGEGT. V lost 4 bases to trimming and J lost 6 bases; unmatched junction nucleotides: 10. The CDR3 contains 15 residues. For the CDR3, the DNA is TGTGCCAGCAGTTTCCCACAGGGGGCCCTACGCGAGCAGTACTTC. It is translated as CASSFPQGALREQYF.

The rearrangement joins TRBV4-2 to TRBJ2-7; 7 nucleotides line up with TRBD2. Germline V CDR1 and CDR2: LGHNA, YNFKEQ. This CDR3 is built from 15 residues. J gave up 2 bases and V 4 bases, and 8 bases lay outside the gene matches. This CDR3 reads CASSLGGGETYEQYF. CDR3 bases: TGTGCCAGCAGCCTTGGGGGAGGGGAGACCTACGAGCAGTACTTC.

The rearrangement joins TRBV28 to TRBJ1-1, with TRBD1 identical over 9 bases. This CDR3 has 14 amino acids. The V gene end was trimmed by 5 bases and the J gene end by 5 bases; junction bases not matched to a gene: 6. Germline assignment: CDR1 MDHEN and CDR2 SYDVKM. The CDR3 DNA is TGTGCCAGCAGTGAGACAGGGGGAAGGACTGAAGCTTTCTTT. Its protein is CASSETGGRTEAFF. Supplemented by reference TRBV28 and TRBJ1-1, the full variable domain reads DVKVTQSSRYLVKRTGEKVFLECVQDMDHENMFWYRQDPGLGLRLIYFSYDVKMKEKGDIPEGYSVSREKKERFSLILESASTNQTSMYLCASSETGGRTEAFFGQGTRLTVV.

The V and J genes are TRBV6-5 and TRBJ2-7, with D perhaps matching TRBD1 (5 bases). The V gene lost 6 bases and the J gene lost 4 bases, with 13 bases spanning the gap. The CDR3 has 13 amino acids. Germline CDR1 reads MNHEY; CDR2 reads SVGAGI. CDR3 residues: CASRGQTDYEQYF. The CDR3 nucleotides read TGTGCCAGCAGGGGGCAGACAGATTACGAGCAGTACTTC.

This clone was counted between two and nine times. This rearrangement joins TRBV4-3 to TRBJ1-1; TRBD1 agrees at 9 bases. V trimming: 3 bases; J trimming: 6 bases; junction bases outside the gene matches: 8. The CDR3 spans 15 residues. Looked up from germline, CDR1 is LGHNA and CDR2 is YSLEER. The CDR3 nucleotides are TGCGCCAGCAGCCAGGGGACAGGGTTCTCGGCTGAAGCTTTCTTT. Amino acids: CASSQGTGFSAEAFF.

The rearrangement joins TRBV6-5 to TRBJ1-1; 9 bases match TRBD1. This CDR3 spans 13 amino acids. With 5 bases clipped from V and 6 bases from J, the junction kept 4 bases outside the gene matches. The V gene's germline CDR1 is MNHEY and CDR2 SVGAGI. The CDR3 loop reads CASSRTGESEAFF. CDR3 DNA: TGTGCCAGCAGTCGGACAGGGGAGTCTGAAGCTTTCTTT.

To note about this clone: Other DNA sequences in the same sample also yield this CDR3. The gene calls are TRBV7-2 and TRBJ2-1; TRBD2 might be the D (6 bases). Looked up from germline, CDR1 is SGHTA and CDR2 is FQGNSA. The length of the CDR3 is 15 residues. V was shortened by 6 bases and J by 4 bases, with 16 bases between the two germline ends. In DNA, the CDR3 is TGTGCCAGCAGTCTCCCGGGGGTGACGTACAATGAGCAGTTCTTC. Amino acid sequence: CASSLPGVTYNEQFF. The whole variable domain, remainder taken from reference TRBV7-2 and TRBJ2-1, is GAGVSQSPSNKVTEKGKDVELRCDPISGHTALYWYRQSLGQGLEFLIYFQGNSAPDKSGLPSDRFSAERTGGSVSTLTIQRTQQEDSAVYLCASSLPGVTYNEQFFGPGTRLTVL.

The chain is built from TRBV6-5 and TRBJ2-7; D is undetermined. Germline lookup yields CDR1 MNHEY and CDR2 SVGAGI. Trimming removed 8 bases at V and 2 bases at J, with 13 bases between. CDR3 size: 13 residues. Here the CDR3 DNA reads TGTGCCAGCGGCACACGATCTCCCTACGAGCAGTACTTC. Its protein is CASGTRSPYEQYF.

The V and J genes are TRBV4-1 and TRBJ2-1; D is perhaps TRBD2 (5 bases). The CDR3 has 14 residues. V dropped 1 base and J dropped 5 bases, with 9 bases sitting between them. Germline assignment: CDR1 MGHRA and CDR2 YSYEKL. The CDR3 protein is CASSQVAGNNEQFF. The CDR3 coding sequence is TGCGCCAGCAGCCAAGTTGCGGGTAACAATGAGCAGTTCTTC.

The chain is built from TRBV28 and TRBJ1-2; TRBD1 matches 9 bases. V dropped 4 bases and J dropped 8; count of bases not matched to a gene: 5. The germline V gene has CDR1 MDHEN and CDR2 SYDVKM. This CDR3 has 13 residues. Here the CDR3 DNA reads TGTGCCAGCAGTTCGGGACAGGGAGGCGGCTACACCTTC. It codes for CASSSGQGGGYTF.

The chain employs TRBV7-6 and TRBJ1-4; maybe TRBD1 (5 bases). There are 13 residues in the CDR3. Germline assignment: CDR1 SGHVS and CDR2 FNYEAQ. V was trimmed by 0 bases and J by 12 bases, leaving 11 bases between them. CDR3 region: CASSLAQGGELFF. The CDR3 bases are TGTGCCAGCAGCTTAGCTCAGGGAGGAGAACTGTTTTTT.

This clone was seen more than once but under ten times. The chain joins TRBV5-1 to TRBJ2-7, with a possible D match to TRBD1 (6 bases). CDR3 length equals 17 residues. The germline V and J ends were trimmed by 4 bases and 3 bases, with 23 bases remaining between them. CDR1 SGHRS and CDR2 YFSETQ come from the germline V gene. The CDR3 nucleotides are TGCGCCAGCAGCGCACAAATCCCTGGGGGCCCCCACTACGAGCAGTACTTC. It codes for CASSAQIPGGPHYEQYF. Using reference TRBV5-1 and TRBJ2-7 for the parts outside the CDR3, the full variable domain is KAGVTQTPRYLIKTRGQQVTLSCSPISGHRSVSWYQQTPGQGLQFLFEYFSETQRNKGNFPGRFSGRQFSNSRSEMNVSTLELGDSALYLCASSAQIPGGPHYEQYFGPGTRLTVT.